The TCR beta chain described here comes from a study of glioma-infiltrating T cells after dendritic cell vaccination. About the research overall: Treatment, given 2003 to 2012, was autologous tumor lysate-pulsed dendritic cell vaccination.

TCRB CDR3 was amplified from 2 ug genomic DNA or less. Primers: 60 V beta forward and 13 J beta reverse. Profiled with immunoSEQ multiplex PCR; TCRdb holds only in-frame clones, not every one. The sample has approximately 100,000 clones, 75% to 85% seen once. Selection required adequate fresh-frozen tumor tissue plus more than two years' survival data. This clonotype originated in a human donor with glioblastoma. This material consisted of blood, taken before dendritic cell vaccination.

The CDR3 reads CASSFVGGSSGANVLTF. The CDR3 DNA reads as TGTGCCAGCAGTTTTGTGGGGGGGAGCTCTGGGGCCAACGTCCTGACTTTC. The chain couples TRBV27 to TRBJ2-6; 7 nucleotides agree with TRBD2. After removal of 3 bases from V and 0 bases from J, the junction contained 5 bases not matched to a gene. CDR1 and CDR2 (germline): MNHEY, SMNVEV (reference sequence). This CDR3 region has 17 residues.